This TCR beta chain appears in the sequencing data of a study of T cells after yellow fever vaccination. Findings and caveats of the study: Post-booster samples contained most primary-vaccination clones (around 95% CD4, around 90% CD8).

V shed 0 bases and J 5 bases; nucleotides not matched to a gene: 6. The CDR3 spans 16 residues. Per germline, CDR1 SGHVS and CDR2 FQNEAQ. UMIs were added to TCR cDNA along with a universal primer site when it was made by 5'RACE template switching. Each CDR3 protein gets one entry after TCRdb re-called the 5' RACE reads with MiXCR. The data show hundreds of thousands of distinct CDR3 sequences, 13% seen once. This clonotype was seen a handful of times. Its antigen is undetermined. The gene calls are TRBV7-8 and TRBJ2-1; 8 bases fit TRBD2. This receptor was identified in a young man who received the YFV17D yellow fever vaccine. The starting material was PBMCs, obtained on the day of the yellow fever booster vaccination. CDR3 sequence reads: CASSLAGSGTNNEQFF. CDR3 bases: TGTGCCAGCAGCTTAGCGGGTAGCGGGACCAACAATGAGCAGTTCTTC.